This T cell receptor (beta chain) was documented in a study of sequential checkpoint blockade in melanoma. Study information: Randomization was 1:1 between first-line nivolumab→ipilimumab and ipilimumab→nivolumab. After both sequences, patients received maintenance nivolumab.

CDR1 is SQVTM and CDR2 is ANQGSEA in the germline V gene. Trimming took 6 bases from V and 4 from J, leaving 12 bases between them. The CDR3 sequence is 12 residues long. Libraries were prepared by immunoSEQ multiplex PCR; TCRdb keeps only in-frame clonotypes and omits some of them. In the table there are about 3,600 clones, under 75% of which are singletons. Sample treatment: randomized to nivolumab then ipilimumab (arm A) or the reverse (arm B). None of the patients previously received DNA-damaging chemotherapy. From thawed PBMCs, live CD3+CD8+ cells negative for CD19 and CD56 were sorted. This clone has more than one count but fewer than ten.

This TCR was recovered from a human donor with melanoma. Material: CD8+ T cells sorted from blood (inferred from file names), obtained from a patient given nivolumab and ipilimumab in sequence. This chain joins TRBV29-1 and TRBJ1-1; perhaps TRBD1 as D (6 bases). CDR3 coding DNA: TGCAGCGTCAACGCCAGGGGCACTGAAGCTTTCTTT. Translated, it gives CSVNARGTEAFF. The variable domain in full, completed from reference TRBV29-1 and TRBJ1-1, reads SAVISQKPSRDICQRGTSLTIQCQVDSQVTMMFWYRQQPGQSLTLIATANQGSEATYESGFVIDKFPISRPNLTFSTLTVSNMSPEDSSIYLCSVNARGTEAFFGQGTRLTVV.